The clone carrying this T cell receptor beta chain is a singleton in its sample. Antigen: not known. The sample originates from a study of Tregs in tolerant kidney transplant recipients. Only in-frame clones appear in the TCRdb table, and some are missing; sequencing was by immunoSEQ multiplex PCR. The sample records tens of thousands of clones, approximately 93% being singletons. Study outcomes and limitations: Tregs expanded with activated donor B cells seemed most donor-specific. Validation in larger populations is needed because few patients were studied.

The CDR3 runs to 13 residues. Deletions cut 0 bases from V and 6 bases from J, with 12 bases between. The V gene's germline CDR1 is SQVTM and CDR2 ANQGSEA. Recipients received nonmyeloablative bone marrow transplants from related graft donors, with transient mixed chimerism. CD4+CD25+CD127- Tregs, CD4+CD25- non-Tregs, CD4 and CD8 cells were sorted. The chain joins TRBV29-1 to TRBJ2-7; a weak D match, TRBD1 (6 bases). This clonotype originated in a human patient who received a combined kidney and bone marrow transplant. Some T cells may originate from the graft donor. The sequenced sample was CD4+ T cells from blood (PBMCs), obtained 12 months after the transplant. The CDR3 spells CSVEDLGGSEQYF. The CDR3 DNA reads as TGCAGCGTTGAAGATTTAGGGGGAAGCGAGCAGTACTTC.